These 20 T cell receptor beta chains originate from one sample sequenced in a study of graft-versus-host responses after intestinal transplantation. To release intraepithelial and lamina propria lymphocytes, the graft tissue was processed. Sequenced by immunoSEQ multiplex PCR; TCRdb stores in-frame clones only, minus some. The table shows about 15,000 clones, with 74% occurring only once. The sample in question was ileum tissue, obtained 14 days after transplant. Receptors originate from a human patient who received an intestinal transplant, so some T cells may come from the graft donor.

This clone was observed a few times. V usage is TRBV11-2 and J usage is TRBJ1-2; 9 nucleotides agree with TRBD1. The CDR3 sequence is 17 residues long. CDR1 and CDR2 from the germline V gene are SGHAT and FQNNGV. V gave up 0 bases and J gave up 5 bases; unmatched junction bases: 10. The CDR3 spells CASSLDRTGGRRYGYTF. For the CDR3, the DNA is TGTGCCAGCAGCTTAGATCGCACAGGGGGCCGCAGATATGGCTACACCTTC. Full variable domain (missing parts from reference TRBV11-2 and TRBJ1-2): EAGVAQSPRYKIIEKRQSVAFWCNPISGHATLYWYQQILGQGPKLLIQFQNNGVVDDSQLPKDRFSAERLKGVDSTLKIQPAKLEDSAVYLCASSLDRTGGRRYGYTFGSGTRLTVV.

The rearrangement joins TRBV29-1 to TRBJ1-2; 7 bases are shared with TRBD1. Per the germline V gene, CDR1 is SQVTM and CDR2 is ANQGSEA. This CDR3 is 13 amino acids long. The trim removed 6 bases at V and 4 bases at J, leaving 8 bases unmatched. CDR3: CSVVTGSSYGYTF. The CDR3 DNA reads TGCAGCGTGGTGACAGGGTCTAGCTATGGCTACACCTTC.

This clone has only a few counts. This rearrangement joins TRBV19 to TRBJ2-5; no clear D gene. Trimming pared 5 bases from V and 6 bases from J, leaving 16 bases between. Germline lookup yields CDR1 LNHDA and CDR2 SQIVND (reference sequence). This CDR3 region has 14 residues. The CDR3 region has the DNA TGTGCCAGTAGTCTGAACAGTATCATGAAGACCCAGTACTTC. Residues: CASSLNSIMKTQYF.

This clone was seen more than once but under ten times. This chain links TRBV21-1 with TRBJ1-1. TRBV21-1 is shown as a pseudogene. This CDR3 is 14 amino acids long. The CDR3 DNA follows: TGTGCCAGCAAGTATGGGGAAATAAGCACTGAAGCTTTCTTT. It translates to CASKYGEISTEAFF.

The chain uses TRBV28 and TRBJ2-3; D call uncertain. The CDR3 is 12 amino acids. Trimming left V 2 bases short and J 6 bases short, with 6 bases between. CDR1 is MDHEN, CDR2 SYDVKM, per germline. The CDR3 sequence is CASSLNRDTQYF. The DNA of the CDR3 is TGTGCCAGCAGTTTAAATCGGGATACGCAGTATTTT. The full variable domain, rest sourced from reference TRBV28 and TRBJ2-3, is DVKVTQSSRYLVKRTGEKVFLECVQDMDHENMFWYRQDPGLGLRLIYFSYDVKMKEKGDIPEGYSVSREKKERFSLILESASTNQTSMYLCASSLNRDTQYFGPGTRLTVL.

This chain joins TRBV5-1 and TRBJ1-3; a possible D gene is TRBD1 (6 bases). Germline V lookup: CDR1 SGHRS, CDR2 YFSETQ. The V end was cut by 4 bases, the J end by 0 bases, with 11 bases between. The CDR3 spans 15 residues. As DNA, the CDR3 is TGCGCCAGCAGCGCCAGGGGCTCCTCTGGAAACACCATATATTTT. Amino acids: CASSARGSSGNTIYF.

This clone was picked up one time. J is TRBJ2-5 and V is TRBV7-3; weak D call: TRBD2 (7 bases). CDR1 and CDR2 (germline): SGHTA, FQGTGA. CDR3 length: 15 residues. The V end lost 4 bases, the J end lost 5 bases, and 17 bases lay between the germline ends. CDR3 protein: CASSSWGGRAETQYF. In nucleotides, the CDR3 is TGTGCCAGCAGCTCCTGGGGGGGCAGGGCCGAGACCCAGTACTTC.

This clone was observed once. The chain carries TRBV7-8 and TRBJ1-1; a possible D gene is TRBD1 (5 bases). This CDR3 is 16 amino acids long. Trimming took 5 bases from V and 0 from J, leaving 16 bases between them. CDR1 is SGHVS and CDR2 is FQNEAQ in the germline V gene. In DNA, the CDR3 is TGTGCCAGCAGCCCTCGGGACCCAGTTTTGAACACTGAAGCTTTCTTT. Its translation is CASSPRDPVLNTEAFF.

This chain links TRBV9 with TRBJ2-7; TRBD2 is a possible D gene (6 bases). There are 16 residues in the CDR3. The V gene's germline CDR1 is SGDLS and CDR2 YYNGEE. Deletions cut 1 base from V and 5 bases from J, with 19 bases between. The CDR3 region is CASSVTWGGAFDEQYF. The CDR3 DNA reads TGTGCCAGCAGCGTAACTTGGGGAGGTGCTTTCGACGAGCAGTACTTC. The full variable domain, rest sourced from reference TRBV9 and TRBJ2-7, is DSGVTQTPKHLITATGQRVTLRCSPRSGDLSVYWYQQSLDQGLQFLIQYYNGEERAKGNILERFSAQQFPDLHSELNLSSLELGDSALYFCASSVTWGGAFDEQYFGPGTRLTVT.

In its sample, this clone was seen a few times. CDR3 in amino acids: CASSISGNSYNEQFF. The DNA for the CDR3 is TGTGCCAGTAGTATATCGGGTAACTCCTACAATGAGCAGTTCTTC. This chain uses TRBV19 with TRBJ2-1; D remains ambiguous. In germline, CDR1 is LNHDA, CDR2 SQIVND (reference sequence). CDR3 length: 15 residues. The V and J ends lost 2 bases and 0 bases respectively, with 8 bases between them.

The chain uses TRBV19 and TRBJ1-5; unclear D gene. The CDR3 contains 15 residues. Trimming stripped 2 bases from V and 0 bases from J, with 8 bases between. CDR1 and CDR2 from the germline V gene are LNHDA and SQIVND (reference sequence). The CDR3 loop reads CASSIHDGSNQPQHF. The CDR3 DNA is TGTGCCAGTAGTATACACGACGGTAGCAATCAGCCCCAGCATTTT.

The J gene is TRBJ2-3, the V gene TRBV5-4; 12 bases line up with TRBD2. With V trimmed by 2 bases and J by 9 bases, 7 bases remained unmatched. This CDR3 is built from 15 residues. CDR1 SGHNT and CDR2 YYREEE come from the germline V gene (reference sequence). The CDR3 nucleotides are TGTGCCAGCAGCTTTACTAGCGGGAGGAGGGGAACGCAGTATTTT. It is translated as CASSFTSGRRGTQYF.

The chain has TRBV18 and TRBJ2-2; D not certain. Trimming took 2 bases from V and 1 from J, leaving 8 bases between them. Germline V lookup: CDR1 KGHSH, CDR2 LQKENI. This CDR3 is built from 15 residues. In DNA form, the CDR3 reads TGTGCCAGCTCACCAATAAGGCAGAACACCGGGGAGCTGTTTTTT. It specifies CASSPIRQNTGELFF.

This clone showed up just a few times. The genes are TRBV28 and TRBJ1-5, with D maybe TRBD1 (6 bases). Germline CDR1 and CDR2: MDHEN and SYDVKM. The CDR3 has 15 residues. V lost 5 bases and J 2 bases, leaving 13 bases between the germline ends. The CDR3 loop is CASSVTGHGNQPQHF. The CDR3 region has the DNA TGTGCCAGCAGTGTAACAGGGCACGGCAATCAGCCCCAGCATTTT.

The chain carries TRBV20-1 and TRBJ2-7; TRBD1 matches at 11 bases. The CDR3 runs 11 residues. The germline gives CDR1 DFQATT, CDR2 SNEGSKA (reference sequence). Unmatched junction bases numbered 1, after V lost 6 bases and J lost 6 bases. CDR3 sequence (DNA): TGCAGTGCGGACAGGGGGCGCGAGCAGTACTTC. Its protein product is CSADRGREQYF.

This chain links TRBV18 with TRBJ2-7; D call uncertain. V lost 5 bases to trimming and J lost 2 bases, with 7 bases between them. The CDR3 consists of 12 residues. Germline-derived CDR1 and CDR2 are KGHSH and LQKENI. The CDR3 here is CASSTYTYEQYF. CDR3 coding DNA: TGTGCCAGCTCAACATACACCTACGAGCAGTACTTC.

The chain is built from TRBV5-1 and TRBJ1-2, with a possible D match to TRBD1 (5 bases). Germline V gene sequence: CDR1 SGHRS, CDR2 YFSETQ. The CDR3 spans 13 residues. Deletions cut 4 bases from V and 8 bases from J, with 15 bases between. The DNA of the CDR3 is TGCGCCAGCAGCATGGAGGGGCGCGGGGGCTACACCTTC. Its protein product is CASSMEGRGGYTF. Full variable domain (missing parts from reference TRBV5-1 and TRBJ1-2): KAGVTQTPRYLIKTRGQQVTLSCSPISGHRSVSWYQQTPGQGLQFLFEYFSETQRNKGNFPGRFSGRQFSNSRSEMNVSTLELGDSALYLCASSMEGRGGYTFGSGTRLTVV.

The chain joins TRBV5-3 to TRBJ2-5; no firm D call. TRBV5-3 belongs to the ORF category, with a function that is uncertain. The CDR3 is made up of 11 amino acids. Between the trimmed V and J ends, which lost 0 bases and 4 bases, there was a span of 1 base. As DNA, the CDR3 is TGTGCCAGAAGCTTGGGAGAGACCCAGTACTTC. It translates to CARSLGETQYF.

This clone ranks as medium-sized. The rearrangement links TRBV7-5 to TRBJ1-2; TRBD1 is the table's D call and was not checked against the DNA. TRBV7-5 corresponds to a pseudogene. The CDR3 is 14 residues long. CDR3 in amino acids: CRPIRGQPFYGYTF. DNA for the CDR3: TGTAGGCCAATCCGAGGACAGCCTTTCTATGGCTACACCTTC.

CDR3: CASSLLGGQETQYF. CDR3 DNA sequence: TGTGCCAGCAGCCTTCTGGGGGGCCAAGAGACCCAGTACTTC. The V call is TRBV7-3, the J call TRBJ2-5, with D perhaps matching TRBD2 (6 bases). Deletions cut 5 bases from V and 1 base from J, with 11 bases between. There are 14 residues in the CDR3. Germline lookup yields CDR1 SGHTA and CDR2 FQGTGA.